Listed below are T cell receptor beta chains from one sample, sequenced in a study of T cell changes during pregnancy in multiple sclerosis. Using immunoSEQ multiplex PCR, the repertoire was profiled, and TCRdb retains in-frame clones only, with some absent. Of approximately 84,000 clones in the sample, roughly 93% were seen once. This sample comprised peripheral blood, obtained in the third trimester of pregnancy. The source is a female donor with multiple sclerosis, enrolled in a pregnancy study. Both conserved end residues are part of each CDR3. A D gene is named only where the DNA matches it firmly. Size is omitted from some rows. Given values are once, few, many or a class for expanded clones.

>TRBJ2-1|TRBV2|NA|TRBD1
CASKTGGYEQFF
TGTGCCAGCAAGACAGGGGGCTATGAGCAGTTCTTC
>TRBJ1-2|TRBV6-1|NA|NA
CASSEAVAYYGYTF
TGTGCCAGCAGTGAAGCGGTAGCTTACTATGGCTACACCTTC
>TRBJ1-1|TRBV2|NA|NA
CASRLGQMNTEAFF
TGTGCCAGCAGGCTGGGGCAGATGAACACTGAAGCTTTCTTT
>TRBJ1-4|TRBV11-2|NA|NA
CASRRIRANEKLFF
TGTGCCAGCCGGCGGATTAGAGCTAATGAAAAACTGTTTTTT
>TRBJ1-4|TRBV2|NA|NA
CASSPGENNEKLFF
TGTGCCAGCAGCCCCGGGGAGAACAATGAAAAACTGTTTTTT
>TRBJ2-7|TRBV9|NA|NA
CASSPPGGRDEQYF
TGTGCCAGCAGCCCTCCCGGGGGGCGAGACGAGCAGTACTTC
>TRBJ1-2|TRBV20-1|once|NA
CTLLVGAGYTF
TGCACCTTGCTAGTTGGGGCTGGCTACACCTTC
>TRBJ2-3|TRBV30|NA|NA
CAWSTHLGGSTDTQYF
TGTGCCTGGAGTACCCATCTAGGGGGAAGCACAGATACGCAGTATTTT
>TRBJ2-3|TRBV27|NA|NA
CASSSSHTDTQYF
TGTGCCAGCAGTTCCTCACACACAGATACGCAGTATTTT
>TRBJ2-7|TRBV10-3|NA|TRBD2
CATLPLAGGREQYF
TGTGCCACCCTCCCCCTAGCGGGGGGGCGCGAGCAGTACTTC
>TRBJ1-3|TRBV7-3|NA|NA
CASSPGDTTRNTIYF
TGTGCCAGCAGCCCCGGGGACACTACTCGAAACACCATATATTTT
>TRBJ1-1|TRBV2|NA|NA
CASSADSWTEAFF
TGTGCCAGCAGTGCGGACAGTTGGACTGAAGCTTTCTTT
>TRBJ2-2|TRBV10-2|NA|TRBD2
CASSPSGGPNTGELFF
TGCGCCAGCAGTCCTAGCGGGGGCCCTAACACCGGGGAGCTGTTTTTT
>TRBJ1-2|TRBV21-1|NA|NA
CASSKIVGTTPGQRSGYGYTF
TGTGCCAGCAGCAAAATCGTGGGAACAACCCCGGGACAGCGATCGGGGTATGGCTACACCTTC
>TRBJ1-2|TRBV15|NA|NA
CATSRDREGYTF
TGTGCCACCAGCAGAGACAGGGAAGGCTACACCTTC
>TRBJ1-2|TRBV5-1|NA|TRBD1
CASGATGGDGYTF
TGCGCCAGCGGGGCCACAGGGGGCGACGGCTACACCTTC
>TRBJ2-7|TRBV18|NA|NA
CASSPPAGPPYEQYF
TGTGCCAGCTCACCACCGGCGGGGCCGCCCTACGAGCAGTACTTC
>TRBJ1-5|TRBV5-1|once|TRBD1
CASSTGQGGNQPQHF
TGCGCCAGCAGCACCGGACAGGGAGGGAATCAGCCCCAGCATTTT